These 16 T cell receptor beta chains were sequenced from one sample in a study of graft-versus-host responses after intestinal transplantation. Antigens for these TCRs are unknown. Only in-frame clones appear in the TCRdb table, and some are missing; sequencing was by immunoSEQ multiplex PCR. The table lists 80,000 to 95,000 clones, about 88% of them singletons. Sequenced here: unstimulated CD4+ T cells sorted from spleen or lymph node cells, sampled before transplant. These receptors all come from a human donor who was the organ donor for an intestinal transplant.

V is TRBV19 and J is TRBJ2-1; weak D call: TRBD1 (6 bases). Trimming left V 5 bases short and J 8 bases short, with 13 bases between. CDR1 and CDR2 from the germline V gene are LNHDA and SQIVND (reference sequence). The CDR3 spans 13 residues. The CDR3 coding sequence is TGTGCCAGTAGTGCACAGGGTAACTATGAGCAGTTCTTC. This encodes CASSAQGNYEQFF.

This clone turned up a few times. The chain recombines TRBV6-5 with TRBJ2-7, with TRBD2 matching 8 bases. With V trimmed by 5 bases and J by 6 bases, 6 bases remained unmatched. Germline V lookup: CDR1 MNHEY, CDR2 SVGAGI. The CDR3 extends over 13 amino acids. The CDR3 reads CASSQGLVSEQYF. The CDR3 DNA reads as TGTGCCAGCAGTCAGGGACTAGTCTCCGAGCAGTACTTC.

The rearrangement uses TRBV27 and TRBJ2-7; D remains unclear. CDR1 is MNHEY, CDR2 SMNVEV, per germline (reference sequence). The CDR3 runs 12 residues. V lost 2 bases, J lost 2 bases, and 4 bases lay in between. In DNA, the CDR3 is TGTGCCAGCAGTTTAATAACCTACGAGCAGTACTTC. Protein: CASSLITYEQYF.

V gene TRBV19 combines with J gene TRBJ1-1; 9 positions match TRBD1. Germline CDR1 LNHDA, CDR2 SQIVND (reference sequence). The CDR3 contains 15 residues. With V trimmed by 9 bases and J by 2 bases, 10 bases remained unmatched. DNA of the CDR3: TGTGCCAGCCGGGACAGGGAGTATGTCAACACTGAAGCTTTCTTT. Its translation is CASRDREYVNTEAFF.

This clone was counted a single time. At one of its ends the junction is not consistent with the germline gene, which may arise from a read error. The chain joins TRBV7-7 to TRBJ2-2; maybe TRBD1 (5 bases). Germline CDR1 is SSHAT and CDR2 is FNYEAQ (reference sequence). This CDR3 is 14 amino acids long. This chain's CDR3 is CASSSTGNTGELFF. The CDR3 coding sequence is TGTGCTAGCAGTTCCACAGGAAACACCGGGGAGCTGTTTTTT.

The chain couples TRBV7-2 to TRBJ1-1; tentative D call: TRBD1 (6 bases). The CDR3 is made up of 15 amino acids. The germline V and J ends were trimmed by 5 bases and 0 bases, with 13 bases remaining between them. Germline V gene sequence: CDR1 SGHTA, CDR2 FQGNSA. The CDR3 DNA reads TGTGCCAGCAGCCGCAGGGAGGGGGTGAACACTGAAGCTTTCTTT. Protein: CASSRREGVNTEAFF. The entire variable domain, with the rest obtained from reference TRBV7-2 and TRBJ1-1, is as follows: GAGVSQSPSNKVTEKGKDVELRCDPISGHTALYWYRQSLGQGLEFLIYFQGNSAPDKSGLPSDRFSAERTGGSVSTLTIQRTQQEDSAVYLCASSRREGVNTEAFFGQGTRLTVV.

The V and J genes are TRBV5-4 and TRBJ2-3; 7 nucleotides align to TRBD2. With V trimmed by 4 bases and J by 6 bases, 8 bases remained unmatched. This CDR3 contains 14 residues. The germline V gene encodes CDR1 SGHNT and CDR2 YYREEE (reference sequence). The CDR3 nucleotides are TGTGCCAGCAGCCCTCGGACTAGAACGGATACGCAGTATTTT. This gives the protein CASSPRTRTDTQYF. The whole variable domain, remainder taken from reference TRBV5-4 and TRBJ2-3, is ETGVTQSPTHLIKTRGQQVTLRCSSQSGHNTVSWYQQALGQGPQFIFQYYREEENGRGNFPPRFSGLQFPNYSSELNVNALELDDSALYLCASSPRTRTDTQYFGPGTRLTVL.

This clone has only one observation. This chain uses TRBV7-6 with TRBJ2-7; 9 nucleotides line up with TRBD1. Germline lookup yields CDR1 SGHVS and CDR2 FNYEAQ. The CDR3 length is 15 residues. The V gene end was trimmed by 1 base and the J gene end by 3 bases; junction bases not matched to a gene: 4. In nucleotides, the CDR3 is TGTGCCAGCAGCTTAGTGCCGGACAGGGGCTACGAGCAGTACTTC. Translated, it gives CASSLVPDRGYEQYF.

The chain links TRBV14 to TRBJ2-1, with 7 nucleotides matching TRBD2. Trimming at V came to 2 bases and at J to 10 bases, leaving 8 bases not matched to a gene. The CDR3 is made up of 14 amino acids. Germline lookup yields CDR1 SGHDN and CDR2 FVKESK. CDR3 region: CASSQTGGIGEQFF. CDR3 nucleotides: TGTGCCAGCAGCCAAACGGGAGGCATAGGGGAGCAGTTCTTC.

This sequence joins TRBV19 and TRBJ1-2, with D tentatively TRBD1 (5 bases). Trimming cost V 3 bases and J 5 bases, with 10 bases left between them. Germline V gene sequence: CDR1 LNHDA, CDR2 SQIVND (reference sequence). The CDR3 sequence is 13 residues long. CDR3 loop: CASSMGGRYGYTF. In nucleotides, the CDR3 is TGTGCCAGTAGTATGGGGGGAAGGTATGGCTACACCTTC.

The V gene is TRBV6-5, the J gene TRBJ2-1, with 8 bases fitting TRBD2. The CDR3 runs 16 residues. CDR1 and CDR2 (germline): MNHEY, SVGAGI. The J segment lost 8 bases and the V segment lost 0 bases, leaving 9 bases of the junction unmatched. CDR3 region: CASSYSKGLGIYEQFF. DNA of the CDR3: TGTGCCAGCAGTTACTCGAAGGGACTAGGGATCTATGAGCAGTTCTTC.

This clone was seen only a few times. The chain's CDR3 is CASSPRVAEGYNEQFF. CDR3 sequence (DNA): TGTGCCAGCAGCCCCCGGGTAGCCGAGGGCTACAATGAGCAGTTCTTC. The chain is built from TRBV9 and TRBJ2-1; D possibly corresponds to TRBD2 (5 bases). V dropped 4 bases and J dropped 3 bases, with 17 bases sitting between them. This CDR3 comprises 16 residues. CDR1 and CDR2 from the germline V gene are SGDLS and YYNGEE.

V and J are TRBV19 and TRBJ1-5, with a tentative D call TRBD1 (6 bases). V lost 7 bases and J lost 6, with 19 bases in between. Per germline, CDR1 LNHDA and CDR2 SQIVND (reference sequence). The CDR3 has 15 residues. The chain's CDR3 is CASTPGRGRSQPQHF. The CDR3 DNA is TGTGCCAGTACCCCGGGCAGGGGTAGGAGTCAGCCCCAGCATTTT.

A few counts support this clone. This chain links TRBV6-5 with TRBJ1-2, with a tentative D call TRBD1 (5 bases). This CDR3 contains 13 residues. With 7 bases removed from V and 5 bases from J, the gap between germline ends came to 14 bases. The germline gives CDR1 MNHEY, CDR2 SVGAGI. This CDR3 reads CASNPTGGYGYTF. CDR3 nucleotides: TGTGCCAGCAATCCAACGGGGGGGTATGGCTACACCTTC.

J is TRBJ2-7 and V is TRBV7-2; tentatively, D is TRBD1 (5 bases). V gave up 1 base and J gave up 3 bases, with 13 bases separating them. The CDR3 contains 15 residues. Germline values: CDR1 SGHTA, CDR2 FQGNSA. This CDR3 reads CASSLGGRPYYEQYF. CDR3 sequence (DNA): TGTGCCAGCAGCTTAGGGGGCAGGCCGTACTACGAGCAGTACTTC.

V usage is TRBV5-5 and J usage is TRBJ1-1; TRBD1 aligns across 11 bases. CDR1 is SGHKS, CDR2 YYEKEE, per germline (reference sequence). The CDR3 runs to 15 residues. V was pared by 0 bases and J by 5 bases, with 3 bases of the junction left unmatched. The CDR3 here is CASSLEGQGVTEAFF. The CDR3 DNA follows: TGTGCCAGCAGCTTGGAGGGACAGGGGGTTACTGAAGCTTTCTTT.